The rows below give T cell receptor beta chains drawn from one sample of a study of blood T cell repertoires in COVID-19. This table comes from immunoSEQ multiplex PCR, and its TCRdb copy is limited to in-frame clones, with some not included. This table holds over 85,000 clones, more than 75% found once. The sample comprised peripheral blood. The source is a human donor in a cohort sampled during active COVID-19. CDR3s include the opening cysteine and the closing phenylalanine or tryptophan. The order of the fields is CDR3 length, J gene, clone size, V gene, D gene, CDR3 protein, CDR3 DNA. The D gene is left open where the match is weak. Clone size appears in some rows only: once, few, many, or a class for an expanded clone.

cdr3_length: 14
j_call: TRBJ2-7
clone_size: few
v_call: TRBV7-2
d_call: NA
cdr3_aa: CASSKNSGSYEQYF
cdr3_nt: TGTGCCAGCAGCAAGAATAGCGGCTCCTACGAGCAGTACTTC

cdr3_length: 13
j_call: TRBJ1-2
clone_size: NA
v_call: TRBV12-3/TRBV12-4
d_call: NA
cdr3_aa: CASSLRGEAGYTF
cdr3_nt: TGTGCCAGCAGTTTGCGAGGGGAGGCTGGCTACACCTTC

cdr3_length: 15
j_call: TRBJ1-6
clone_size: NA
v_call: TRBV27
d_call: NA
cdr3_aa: CASSLSRQNNSPLHF
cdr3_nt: TGTGCCAGCAGTTTATCGAGACAGAATAATTCACCCCTCCACTTT

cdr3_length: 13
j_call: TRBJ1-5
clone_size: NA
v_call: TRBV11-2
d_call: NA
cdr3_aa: CASSSYSNQPQHF
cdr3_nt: TGTGCCAGCAGCTCGTATAGCAATCAGCCCCAGCATTTT

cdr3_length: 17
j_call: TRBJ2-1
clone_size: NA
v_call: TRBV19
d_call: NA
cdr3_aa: CASTAASGTAGKNEQFF
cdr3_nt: TGTGCCAGTACCGCAGCCTCCGGGACAGCGGGCAAGAATGAGCAGTTCTTC

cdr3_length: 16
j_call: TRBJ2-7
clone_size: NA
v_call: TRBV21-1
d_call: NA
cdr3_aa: CASSSPGLAGVYEQYF
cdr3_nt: TGTGCCAGCAGCAGTCCGGGACTAGCGGGAGTGTACGAGCAGTACTTC

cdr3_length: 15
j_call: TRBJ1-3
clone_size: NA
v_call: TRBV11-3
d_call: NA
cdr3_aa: CAKLTGQSSGNTIYF
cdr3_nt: TGTGCCAAATTAACAGGGCAGAGCTCTGGAAACACCATATATTTT

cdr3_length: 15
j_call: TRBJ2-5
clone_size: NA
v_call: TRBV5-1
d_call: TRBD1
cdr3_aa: CASSTGAATKETQYF
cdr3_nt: TGCGCCAGCTCTACAGGGGCCGCGACTAAAGAGACCCAGTACTTC

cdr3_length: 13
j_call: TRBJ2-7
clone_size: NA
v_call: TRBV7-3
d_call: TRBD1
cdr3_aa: CASSWDRMGEQYF
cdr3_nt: TGTGCCAGCAGCTGGGACAGAATGGGCGAGCAGTACTTC

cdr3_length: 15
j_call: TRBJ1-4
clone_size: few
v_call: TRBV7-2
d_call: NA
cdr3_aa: CASSLGQGGNEKLFF
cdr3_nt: TGTGCCAGCAGCTTGGGCCAGGGAGGGAATGAAAAACTGTTTTTT

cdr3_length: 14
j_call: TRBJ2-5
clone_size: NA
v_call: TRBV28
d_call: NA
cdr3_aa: CASSPHRAQETQYF
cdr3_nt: TGTGCCAGCAGTCCCCACAGGGCCCAAGAGACCCAGTACTTC

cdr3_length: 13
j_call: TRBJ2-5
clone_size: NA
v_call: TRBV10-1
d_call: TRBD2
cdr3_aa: CASSGLAGETQYF
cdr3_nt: TGCGCCAGCAGTGGTCTAGCGGGAGAGACCCAGTACTTC

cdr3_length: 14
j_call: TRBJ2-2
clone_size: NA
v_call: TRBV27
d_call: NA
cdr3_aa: CASSLRPTGWELFF
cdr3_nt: TGTGCCAGCAGTTTGCGTCCGACGGGTTGGGAGCTGTTTTTT

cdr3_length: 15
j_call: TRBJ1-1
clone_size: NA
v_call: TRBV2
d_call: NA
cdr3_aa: CASSGRQGIATEAFF
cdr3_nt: TGTGCCAGCAGTGGACGGCAGGGGATCGCCACTGAAGCTTTCTTT

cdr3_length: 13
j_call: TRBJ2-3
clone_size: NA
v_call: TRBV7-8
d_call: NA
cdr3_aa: CASSLGGTDTQYF
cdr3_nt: TGTGCCAGCAGCTTAGGAGGCACAGATACGCAGTATTTT

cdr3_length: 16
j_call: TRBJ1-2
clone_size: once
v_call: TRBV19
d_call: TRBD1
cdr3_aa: CASSPRTGKFDYGYTF
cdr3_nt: TGTGCCAGTAGCCCGAGGACAGGGAAGTTTGACTATGGCTACACCTTC

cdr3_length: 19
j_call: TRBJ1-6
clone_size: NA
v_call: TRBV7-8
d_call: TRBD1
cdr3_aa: CASSLDEGGQRFYNSPLHF
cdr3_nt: TGTGCCAGCAGCTTAGACGAAGGGGGACAGAGATTTTATAATTCACCCCTCCACTTT

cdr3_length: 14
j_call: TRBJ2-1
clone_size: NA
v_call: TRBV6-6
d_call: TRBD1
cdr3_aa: CASSYDRGLNEQFF
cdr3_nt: TGTGCCAGCAGTTACGACAGGGGGCTGAATGAGCAGTTCTTC

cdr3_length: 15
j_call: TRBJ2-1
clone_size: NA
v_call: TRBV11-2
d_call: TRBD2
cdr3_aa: CASSPVLAGSNEQFF
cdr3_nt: TGTGCCAGCAGCCCTGTGCTAGCGGGGTCTAATGAGCAGTTCTTC

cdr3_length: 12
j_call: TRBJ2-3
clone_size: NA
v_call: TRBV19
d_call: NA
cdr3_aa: CASEAGVGTQYF
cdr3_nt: TGTGCCAGTGAAGCCGGGGTCGGTACGCAGTATTTT

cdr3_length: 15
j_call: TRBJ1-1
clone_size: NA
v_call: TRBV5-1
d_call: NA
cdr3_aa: CASSLGATLNTEAFF
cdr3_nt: TGCGCCAGCAGCTTGGGGGCTACCTTGAACACTGAAGCTTTCTTT

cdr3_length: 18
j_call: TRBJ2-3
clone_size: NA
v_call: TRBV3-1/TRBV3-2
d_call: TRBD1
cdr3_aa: CASSRKWLQGARPDTQYF
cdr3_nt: TGTGCCAGCAGCCGGAAATGGCTACAGGGGGCAAGGCCAGATACGCAGTATTTT

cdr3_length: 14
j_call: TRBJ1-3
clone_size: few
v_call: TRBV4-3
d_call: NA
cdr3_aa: CASSQDSAGNTIYF
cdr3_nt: TGCGCCAGCAGCCAAGACTCAGCTGGAAACACCATATATTTT

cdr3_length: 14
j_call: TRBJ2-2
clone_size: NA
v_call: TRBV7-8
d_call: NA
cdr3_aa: CASSLALNTGELFF
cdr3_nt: TGTGCCAGCAGTTTGGCACTAAACACCGGGGAGCTGTTTTTT

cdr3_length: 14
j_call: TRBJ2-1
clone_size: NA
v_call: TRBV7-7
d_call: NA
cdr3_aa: CASSLVGADNEQFF
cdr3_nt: TGTGCTAGCAGCTTAGTTGGGGCCGACAATGAGCAGTTCTTC

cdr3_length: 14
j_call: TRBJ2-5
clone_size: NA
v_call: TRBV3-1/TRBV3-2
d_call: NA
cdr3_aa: CASSQEGGLETQYF
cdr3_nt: TGTGCCAGCAGCCAAGAAGGAGGCTTAGAGACCCAGTACTTC

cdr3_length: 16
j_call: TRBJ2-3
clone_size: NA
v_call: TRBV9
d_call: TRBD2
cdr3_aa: CASSVAGGSSTDTQYF
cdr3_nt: TGTGCCAGCAGCGTAGCCGGCGGGAGTAGCACAGATACGCAGTATTTT

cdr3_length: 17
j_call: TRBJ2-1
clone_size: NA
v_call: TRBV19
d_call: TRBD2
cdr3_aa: CASSMWTSGRRYHEQFF
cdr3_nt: TGTGCCAGTAGTATGTGGACTAGCGGGAGAAGGTACCATGAGCAGTTCTTC

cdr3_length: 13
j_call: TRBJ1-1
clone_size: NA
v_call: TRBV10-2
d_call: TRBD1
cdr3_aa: CASSSDRATEAFF
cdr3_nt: TGCGCCAGCAGCTCGGACAGGGCGACTGAAGCTTTCTTT

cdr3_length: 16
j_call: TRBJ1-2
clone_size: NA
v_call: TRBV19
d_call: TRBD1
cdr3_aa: CASSSGQGWDGYGYTF
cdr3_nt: TGTGCCAGTAGTTCTGGACAGGGGTGGGACGGCTATGGCTACACCTTC

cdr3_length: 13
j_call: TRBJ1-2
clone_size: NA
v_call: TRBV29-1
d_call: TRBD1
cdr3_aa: CSFRQGRNYGYTF
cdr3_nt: TGCAGCTTCCGACAGGGAAGGAACTATGGCTACACCTTC

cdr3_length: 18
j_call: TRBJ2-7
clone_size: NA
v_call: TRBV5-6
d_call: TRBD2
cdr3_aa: CASSLSVASGRATYEQYF
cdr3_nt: TGTGCCAGCAGCTTGTCGGTTGCTAGCGGGAGAGCTACCTACGAGCAGTACTTC

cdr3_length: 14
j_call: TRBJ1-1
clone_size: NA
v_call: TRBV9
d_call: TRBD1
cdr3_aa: CASSAGQGWTEAFF
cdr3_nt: TGTGCCAGCAGCGCCGGACAGGGTTGGACTGAAGCTTTCTTT

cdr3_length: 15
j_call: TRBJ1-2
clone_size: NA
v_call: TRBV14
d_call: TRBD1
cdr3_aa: CASSPGQGGFGGYTF
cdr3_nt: TGTGCCAGCAGCCCTGGACAGGGGGGTTTCGGTGGCTACACCTTC

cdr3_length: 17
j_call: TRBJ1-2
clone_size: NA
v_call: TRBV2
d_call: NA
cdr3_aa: CASSEGIAGSANYGYTF
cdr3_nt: TGTGCCAGCAGTGAAGGAATCGCAGGGTCAGCTAACTATGGCTACACCTTC

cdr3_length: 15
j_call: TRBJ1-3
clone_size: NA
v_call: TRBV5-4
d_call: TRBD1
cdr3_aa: CASSLRTGRGNTIYF
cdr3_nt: TGTGCCAGCAGCTTAAGGACAGGGAGGGGAAACACCATATATTTT

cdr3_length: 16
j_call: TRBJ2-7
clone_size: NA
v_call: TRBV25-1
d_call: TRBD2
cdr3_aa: CASSESLADRTYEQYF
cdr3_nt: TGTGCCAGCAGTGAATCACTAGCGGATAGGACCTACGAGCAGTACTTC

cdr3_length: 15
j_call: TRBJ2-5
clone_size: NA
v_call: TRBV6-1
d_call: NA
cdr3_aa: CASSELGGAQETQYF
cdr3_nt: TGTGCCAGCAGTGAACTGGGCGGGGCCCAAGAGACCCAGTACTTC

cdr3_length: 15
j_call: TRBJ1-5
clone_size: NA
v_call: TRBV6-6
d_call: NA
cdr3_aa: CASSYSGRGNQPQHF
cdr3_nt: TGTGCCAGCAGTTACTCAGGGAGGGGCAATCAGCCCCAGCATTTT

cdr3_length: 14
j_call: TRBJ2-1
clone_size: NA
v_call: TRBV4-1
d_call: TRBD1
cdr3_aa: CASVDRGYSNEQFF
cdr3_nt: TGCGCCAGCGTCGACAGGGGCTATTCCAATGAGCAGTTCTTC

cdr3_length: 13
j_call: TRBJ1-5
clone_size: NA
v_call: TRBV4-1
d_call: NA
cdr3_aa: CASSLSYDQPQHF
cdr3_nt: TGCGCCAGCAGCCTATCCTACGATCAGCCCCAGCATTTT

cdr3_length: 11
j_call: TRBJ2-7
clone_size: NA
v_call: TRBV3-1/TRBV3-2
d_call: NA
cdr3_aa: CASSRAYEQYF
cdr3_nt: TGTGCCAGCAGCCGAGCCTACGAGCAGTACTTC

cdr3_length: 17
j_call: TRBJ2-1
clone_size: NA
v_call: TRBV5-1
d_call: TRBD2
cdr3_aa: CASSLTSGVSSYNEQFF
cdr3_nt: TGCGCCAGCAGCCTTACTAGCGGGGTAAGCTCCTACAATGAGCAGTTCTTC

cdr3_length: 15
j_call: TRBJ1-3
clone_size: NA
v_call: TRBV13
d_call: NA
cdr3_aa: CASRYRDHSGNTIYF
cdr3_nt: TGTGCCAGCAGGTACAGGGACCACTCTGGAAACACCATATATTTT

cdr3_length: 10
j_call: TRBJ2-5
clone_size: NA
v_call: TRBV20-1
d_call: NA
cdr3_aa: CSALRETQYF
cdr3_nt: TGCAGTGCCCTAAGAGAGACCCAGTACTTC

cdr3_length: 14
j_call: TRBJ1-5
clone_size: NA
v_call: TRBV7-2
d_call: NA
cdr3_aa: CASSLYGGEQPQHF
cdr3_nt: TGTGCCAGCAGCTTATACGGGGGGGAGCAGCCCCAGCATTTT

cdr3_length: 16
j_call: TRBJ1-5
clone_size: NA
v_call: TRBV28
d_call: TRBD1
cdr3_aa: CASSPRDRGINQPQHF
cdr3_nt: TGTGCCAGCAGTCCTAGGGACAGGGGCATCAATCAGCCCCAGCATTTT

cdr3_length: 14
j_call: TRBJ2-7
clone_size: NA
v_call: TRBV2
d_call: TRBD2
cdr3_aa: CASSEGGRGYEQYF
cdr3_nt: TGTGCCAGCAGTGAAGGCGGGAGAGGGTACGAGCAGTACTTC

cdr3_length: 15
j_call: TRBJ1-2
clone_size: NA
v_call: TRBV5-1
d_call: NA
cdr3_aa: CASSLVALDQGGYTF
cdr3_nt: TGCGCCAGCAGCTTGGTGGCGTTGGATCAGGGTGGCTACACCTTC

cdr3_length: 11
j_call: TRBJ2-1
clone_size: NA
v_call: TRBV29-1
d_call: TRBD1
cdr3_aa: CSVEFRDRKFF
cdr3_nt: TGCAGCGTTGAATTCCGGGACAGAAAGTTCTTC

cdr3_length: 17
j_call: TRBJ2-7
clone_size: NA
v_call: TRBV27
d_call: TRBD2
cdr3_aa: CASSFSGMTSGTAEQYF
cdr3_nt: TGTGCCAGCAGTTTTAGTGGGATGACTAGCGGGACCGCCGAGCAGTACTTC

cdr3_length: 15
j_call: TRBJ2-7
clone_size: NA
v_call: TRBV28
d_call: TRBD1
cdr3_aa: CASKGAETGAYEQYF
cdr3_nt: TGTGCCAGCAAGGGGGCGGAGACAGGGGCCTACGAGCAGTACTTC

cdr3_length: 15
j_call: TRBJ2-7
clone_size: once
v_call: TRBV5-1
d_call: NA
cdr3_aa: CASSLTPTANYEQYF
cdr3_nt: TGCGCCAGCAGCTTGACCCCGACAGCAAACTACGAGCAGTACTTC